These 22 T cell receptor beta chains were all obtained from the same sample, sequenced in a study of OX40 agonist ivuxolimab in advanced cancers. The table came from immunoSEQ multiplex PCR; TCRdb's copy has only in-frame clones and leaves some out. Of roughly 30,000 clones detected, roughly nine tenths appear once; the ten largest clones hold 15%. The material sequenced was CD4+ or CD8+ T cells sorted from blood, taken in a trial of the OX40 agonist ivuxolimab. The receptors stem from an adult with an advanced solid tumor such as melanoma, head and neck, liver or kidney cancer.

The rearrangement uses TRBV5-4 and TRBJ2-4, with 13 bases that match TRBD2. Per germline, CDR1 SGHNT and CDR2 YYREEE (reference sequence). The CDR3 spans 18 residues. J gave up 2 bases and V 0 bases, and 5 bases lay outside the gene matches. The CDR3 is CASSLAGLAGAPKNIQYF. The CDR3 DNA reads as TGTGCCAGCAGCTTGGCCGGACTAGCGGGAGCCCCCAAAAACATTCAGTACTTC.

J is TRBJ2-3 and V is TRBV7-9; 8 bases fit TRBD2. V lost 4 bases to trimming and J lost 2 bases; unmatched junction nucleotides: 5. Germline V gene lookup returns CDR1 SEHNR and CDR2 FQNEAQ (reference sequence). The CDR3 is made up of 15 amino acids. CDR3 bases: TGTGCCAGCAGCTACCCGGGGGGGGCCACAGATACGCAGTATTTT. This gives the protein CASSYPGGATDTQYF.

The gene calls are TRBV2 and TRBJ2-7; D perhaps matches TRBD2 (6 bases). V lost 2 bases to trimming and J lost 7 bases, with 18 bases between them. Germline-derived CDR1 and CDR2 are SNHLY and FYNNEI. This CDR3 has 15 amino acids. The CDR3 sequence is CASSESRLDAGEQYF. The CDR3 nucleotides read TGTGCCAGCAGTGAAAGTCGACTAGACGCGGGTGAGCAGTACTTC.

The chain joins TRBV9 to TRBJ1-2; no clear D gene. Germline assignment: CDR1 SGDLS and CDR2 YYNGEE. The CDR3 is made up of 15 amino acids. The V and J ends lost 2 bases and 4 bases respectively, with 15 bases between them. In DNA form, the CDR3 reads TGTGCCAGCAGCGTTCAAGGGTACCCTAGCTATGGCTACACCTTC. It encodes CASSVQGYPSYGYTF.

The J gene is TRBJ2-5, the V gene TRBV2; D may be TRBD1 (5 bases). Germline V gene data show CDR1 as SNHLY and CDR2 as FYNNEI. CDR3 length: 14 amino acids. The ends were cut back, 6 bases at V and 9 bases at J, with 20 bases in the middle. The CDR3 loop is CASRGAGMRLAQYF. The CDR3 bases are TGTGCCAGCAGAGGGGCAGGGATGAGATTGGCCCAGTACTTC.

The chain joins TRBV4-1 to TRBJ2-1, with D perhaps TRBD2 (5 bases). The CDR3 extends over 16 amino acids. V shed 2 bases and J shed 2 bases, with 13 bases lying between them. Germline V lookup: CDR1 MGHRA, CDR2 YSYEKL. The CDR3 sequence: CASSQPPRGPYNEQFF. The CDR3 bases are TGCGCCAGCAGCCAACCTCCCAGAGGGCCCTACAATGAGCAGTTCTTC.

The CDR3 coding sequence is TGTGCCAGTAGTTGGGGACTAGCGGGAACCTACGAGCAGTACTTC. Translation: CASSWGLAGTYEQYF. The chain has TRBV19 and TRBJ2-7, with 13 positions matching TRBD2. Germline CDR1 LNHDA, CDR2 SQIVND (reference sequence). This CDR3 contains 15 residues. V gave up 5 bases and J gave up 2 bases; unmatched junction bases: 3.

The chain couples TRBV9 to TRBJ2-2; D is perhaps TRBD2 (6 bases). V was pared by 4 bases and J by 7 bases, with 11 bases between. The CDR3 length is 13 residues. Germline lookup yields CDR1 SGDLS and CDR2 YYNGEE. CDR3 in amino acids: CASSPSTSGELFF. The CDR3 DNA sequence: TGTGCCAGCAGCCCTTCGACTAGCGGGGAGCTGTTTTTT.

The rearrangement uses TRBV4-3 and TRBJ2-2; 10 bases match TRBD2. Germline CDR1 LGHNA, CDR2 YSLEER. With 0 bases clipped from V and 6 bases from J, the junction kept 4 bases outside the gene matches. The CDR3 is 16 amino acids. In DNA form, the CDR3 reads TGCGCCAGCAGCCAAGAGCTAGCGGGAGTCGCCGGGGAGCTGTTTTTT. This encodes CASSQELAGVAGELFF.

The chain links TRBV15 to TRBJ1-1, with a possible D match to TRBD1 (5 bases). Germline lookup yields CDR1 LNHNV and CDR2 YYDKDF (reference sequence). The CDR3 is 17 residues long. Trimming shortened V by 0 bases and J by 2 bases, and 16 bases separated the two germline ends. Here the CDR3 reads CATSRDIWNRPNTEAFF. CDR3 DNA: TGTGCCACCAGCAGAGATATATGGAACAGGCCTAACACTGAAGCTTTCTTT.

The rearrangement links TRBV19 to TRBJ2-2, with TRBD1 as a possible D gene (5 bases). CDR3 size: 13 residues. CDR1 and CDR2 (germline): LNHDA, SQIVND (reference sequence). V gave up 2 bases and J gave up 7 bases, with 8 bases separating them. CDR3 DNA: TGTGCCAGTAGTATATGGGGCGTCGGGGAGCTGTTTTTT. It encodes CASSIWGVGELFF.

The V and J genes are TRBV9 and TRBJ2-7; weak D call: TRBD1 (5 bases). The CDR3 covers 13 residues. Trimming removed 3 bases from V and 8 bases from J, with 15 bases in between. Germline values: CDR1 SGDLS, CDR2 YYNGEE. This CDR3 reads CASSAEDKEKQYF. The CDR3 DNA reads TGTGCCAGCAGCGCTGAGGACAAGGAGAAGCAGTACTTC.

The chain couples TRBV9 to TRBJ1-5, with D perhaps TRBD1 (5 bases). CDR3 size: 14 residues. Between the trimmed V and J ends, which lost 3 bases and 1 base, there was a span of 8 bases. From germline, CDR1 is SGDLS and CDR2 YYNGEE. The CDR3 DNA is TGTGCCAGCAGCGACCGGGACAGCAATCAGCCCCAGCATTTT. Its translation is CASSDRDSNQPQHF. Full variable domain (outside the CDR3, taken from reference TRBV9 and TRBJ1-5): DSGVTQTPKHLITATGQRVTLRCSPRSGDLSVYWYQQSLDQGLQFLIQYYNGEERAKGNILERFSAQQFPDLHSELNLSSLELGDSALYFCASSDRDSNQPQHFGDGTRLSIL.

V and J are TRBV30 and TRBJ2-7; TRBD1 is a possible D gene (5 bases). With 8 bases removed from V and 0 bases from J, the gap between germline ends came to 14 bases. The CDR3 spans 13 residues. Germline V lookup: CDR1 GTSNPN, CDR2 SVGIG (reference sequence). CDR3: CALRVRSSYEQYF. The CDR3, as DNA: TGTGCCCTCAGGGTTAGGAGCTCCTACGAGCAGTACTTC.

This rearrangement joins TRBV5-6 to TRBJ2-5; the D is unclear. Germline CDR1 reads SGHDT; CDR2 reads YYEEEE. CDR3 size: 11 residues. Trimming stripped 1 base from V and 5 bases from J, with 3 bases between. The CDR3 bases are TGTGCCAGCAGCTTGACCGAGACCCAGTACTTC. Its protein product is CASSLTETQYF.

DNA for the CDR3: TGTGCCAGCACCTTTGTGCATCCTGCAACTAATGAAAAACTGTTTTTT. It codes for CASTFVHPATNEKLFF. This chain connects TRBV28 to TRBJ1-4; D not certain. With 7 bases removed from V and 0 bases from J, the gap between germline ends came to 15 bases. Germline assignment: CDR1 MDHEN and CDR2 SYDVKM. The CDR3 has 16 residues.

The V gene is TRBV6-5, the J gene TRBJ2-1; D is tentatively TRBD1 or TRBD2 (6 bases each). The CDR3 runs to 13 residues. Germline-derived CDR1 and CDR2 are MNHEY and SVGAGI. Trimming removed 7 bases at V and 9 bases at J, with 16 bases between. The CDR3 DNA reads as TGTGCCAGCACTATATACGAGGGGGGTGAGCAGTTCTTC. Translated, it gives CASTIYEGGEQFF.

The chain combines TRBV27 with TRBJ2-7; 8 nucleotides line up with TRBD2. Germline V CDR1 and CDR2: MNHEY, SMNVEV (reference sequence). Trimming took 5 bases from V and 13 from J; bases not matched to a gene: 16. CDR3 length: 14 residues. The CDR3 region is CASSPTAQREMQYF. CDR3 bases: TGTGCCAGCAGTCCCACCGCGCAGCGGGAGATGCAATACTTC.

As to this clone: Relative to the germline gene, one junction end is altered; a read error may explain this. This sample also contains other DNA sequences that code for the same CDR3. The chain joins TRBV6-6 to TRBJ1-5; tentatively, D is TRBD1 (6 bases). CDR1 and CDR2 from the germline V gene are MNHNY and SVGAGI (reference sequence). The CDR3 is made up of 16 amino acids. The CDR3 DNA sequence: TGCGCCAGCAGTTCAAAGGACAGATATAGCAATCAGCCCCAGCATTTT. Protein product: CASSSKDRYSNQPQHF.

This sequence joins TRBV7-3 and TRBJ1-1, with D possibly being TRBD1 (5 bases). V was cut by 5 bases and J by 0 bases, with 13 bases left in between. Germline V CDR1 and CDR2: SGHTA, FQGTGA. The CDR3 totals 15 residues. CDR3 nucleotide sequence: TGTGCCAGCAGCGCGGACGGGGGTCTGAACACTGAAGCTTTCTTT. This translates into CASSADGGLNTEAFF. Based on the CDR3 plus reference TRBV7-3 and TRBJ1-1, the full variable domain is GAGVSQTPSNKVTEKGKYVELRCDPISGHTALYWYRQSLGQGPEFLIYFQGTGAADDSGLPNDRFFAVRPEGSVSTLKIQRTERGDSAVYLCASSADGGLNTEAFFGQGTRLTVV.

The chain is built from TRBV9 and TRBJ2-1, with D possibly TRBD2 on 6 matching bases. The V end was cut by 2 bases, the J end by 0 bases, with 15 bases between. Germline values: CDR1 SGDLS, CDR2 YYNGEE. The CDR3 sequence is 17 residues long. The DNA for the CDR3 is TGTGCCAGCAGCGTTAAGTCTAGCGTCAGCTCCTACAATGAGCAGTTCTTC. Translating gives CASSVKSSVSSYNEQFF.

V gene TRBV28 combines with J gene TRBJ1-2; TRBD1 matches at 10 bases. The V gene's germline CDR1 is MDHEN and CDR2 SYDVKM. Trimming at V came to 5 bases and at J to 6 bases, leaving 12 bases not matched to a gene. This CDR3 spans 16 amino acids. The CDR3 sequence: CASSSGQGGLWNGYTF. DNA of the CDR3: TGTGCCAGCAGTAGCGGACAGGGGGGTTTATGGAATGGCTACACCTTC.